The sequence of this T cell receptor beta chain was determined in a study of cytomegalovirus exposure and HLA in healthy donors. The CDR3 contains 16 residues. Looked up from germline, CDR1 is MNHNY and CDR2 is SVGAGI (reference sequence). Trimming pared 2 bases from V and 0 bases from J, leaving 13 bases between. It was with 60 Vbeta and 13 Jbeta primers that the PCR ran. Produced via immunoSEQ multiplex PCR; TCRdb's table is partial and in-frame only. The data contain about 100,000 clones, roughly four fifths of them seen just once; the ten biggest clones take up around 2.1%. Material for sequencing was PBMCs. This receptor was obtained from a man between 18 and 35 years old in good health and CMV-seronegative. The J gene is TRBJ1-1, the V gene TRBV6-6, with D maybe TRBD1 (5 bases). The CDR3 is CASSYNQGSMNTEAFF. The CDR3 bases are TGTGCCAGCAGTTACAATCAGGGATCTATGAACACTGAAGCTTTCTTT.